The next 2 T cell receptor beta chains were all read from a single sample in a study of OX40 agonist ivuxolimab in advanced cancers. Sequenced by immunoSEQ multiplex PCR; TCRdb stores in-frame clones only, minus some. The sample carries some 100,000 clones, 90% recorded once. This material consisted of CD4+ or CD8+ T cells sorted from blood, taken in a trial of the OX40 agonist ivuxolimab. The receptors here all came from an adult with an advanced solid tumor such as melanoma, head and neck, liver or kidney cancer.

This chain joins TRBV27 and TRBJ2-2; D is possibly TRBD1 (5 bases). Germline V gene lookup returns CDR1 MNHEY and CDR2 SMNVEV (reference sequence). The CDR3 extends over 14 amino acids. Deletions cut 3 bases from V and 4 bases from J, with 9 bases between. The CDR3 sequence is CASSFMGRTGELFF. The DNA of the CDR3 is TGTGCCAGCAGTTTTATGGGGCGCACCGGGGAGCTGTTTTTT.

The rearrangement links TRBV13 to TRBJ2-7; D possibly corresponds to TRBD2 (6 bases). The germline V gene encodes CDR1 PRHDT and CDR2 FYEKMQ (reference sequence). V was clipped by 3 bases and J by 4 bases, with 16 bases between them. The CDR3 has 15 amino acids. The CDR3 is CASSFAPLGGYEQYF. The CDR3 bases are TGTGCCAGCAGCTTTGCCCCTCTAGGAGGGTACGAGCAGTACTTC.